The 22 T cell receptor beta chains in this list originate from one sample, sequenced in a study of blood T cell repertoires in COVID-19. Assay used: immunoSEQ multiplex PCR; TCRdb lists only in-frame clones, some missing. Of 150,000 to 200,000 clones listed, 65% to 90% are singletons. The specimen sequenced was peripheral blood. The receptors were gathered from a man aged 55 to 70 with acute or convalescent COVID-19.

The chain recombines TRBV7-5 with TRBJ2-5; the DNA was not compared with TRBD1, the D call given in the table. TRBV7-5 is deemed a pseudogene. This CDR3 has 17 amino acids. The DNA for the CDR3 is TGTGCCAGAACCACAGTCGACCGGGACAGGGTGTTGGAGACCCAGTACTTC. Amino acids: CARTTVDRDRVLETQYF.

The rearrangement links TRBV9 to TRBJ1-2, with D possibly TRBD1 on 6 matching bases. The V end lost 4 bases, the J end lost 2 bases, and 9 bases lay between the germline ends. Germline V gene lookup returns CDR1 SGDLS and CDR2 YYNGEE. The CDR3 covers 13 residues. The CDR3 nucleotides read TGTGCCAGCAGCCCGAGGGGGAACTATGGCTACACCTTC. This sequence encodes CASSPRGNYGYTF. The entire variable domain, with the rest obtained from reference TRBV9 and TRBJ1-2, is as follows: DSGVTQTPKHLITATGQRVTLRCSPRSGDLSVYWYQQSLDQGLQFLIQYYNGEERAKGNILERFSAQQFPDLHSELNLSSLELGDSALYFCASSPRGNYGYTFGSGTRLTVV.

V usage is TRBV5-1 and J usage is TRBJ1-5, with a tentative D call TRBD1 (5 bases). Between the trimmed V and J ends, which lost 0 bases and 3 bases, there was a span of 7 bases. CDR1 SGHRS and CDR2 YFSETQ come from the germline V gene. There are 14 residues in the CDR3. The CDR3 loop is CASSLGDYNQPQHF. The CDR3 coding sequence is TGCGCCAGCAGCTTGGGGGACTACAATCAGCCCCAGCATTTT.

The chain combines TRBV5-1 with TRBJ2-1; perhaps TRBD1 as D (6 bases). The CDR3 is made up of 14 amino acids. Germline loops: CDR1 SGHRS, CDR2 YFSETQ. V lost 2 bases and J lost 4, with 10 bases in between. Here the CDR3 DNA reads TGCGCCAGCAGCTTAGGGGGTTTGTACAATGAGCAGTTCTTC. It is translated as CASSLGGLYNEQFF.

Only one count was recorded for this clone. It is unclear where the CDR3 begins or ends on the DNA, so no DNA is shown, and the CDR3 is as TCRdb lists it. The CDR3: CAWSVGPGSEGFF. The rearrangement joins TRBV30 to TRBJ1-1. From its first to its last residue, the CDR3 has 13 amino acids. Per germline, CDR1 GTSNPN and CDR2 SVGIG (reference sequence).

This sequence joins TRBV5-1 and TRBJ2-3; 10 nucleotides align to TRBD2. Germline lookup yields CDR1 SGHRS and CDR2 YFSETQ. The CDR3 is 17 residues long. J lost 1 base, V lost 4 bases, and 9 bases had no gene match. CDR3 nucleotides: TGCGCCAGCAGCACGGGACTAGCGTTCGGGGGCACAGATACGCAGTATTTT. It is translated as CASSTGLAFGGTDTQYF.

The gene calls are TRBV11-2 and TRBJ2-7; D is possibly TRBD1 (6 bases). CDR3 size: 13 residues. V lost 0 bases to trimming and J lost 5 bases, with 8 bases between them. The V gene's germline CDR1 is SGHAT and CDR2 FQNNGV. The CDR3 DNA reads as TGTGCCAGCAGCTTAGATTCAGGGGACGAGCAGTACTTC. The encoded protein is CASSLDSGDEQYF.

This CDR3 is CASSLSGATNEKLFF. The CDR3 bases are TGTGCCAGCAGCTTATCGGGAGCAACTAATGAAAAACTGTTTTTT. V usage is TRBV7-3 and J usage is TRBJ1-4; D not certain. The CDR3 length is 15 residues. Germline V gene sequence: CDR1 SGHTA, CDR2 FQGTGA. The V gene lost 2 bases and the J gene lost 0 bases, with 7 bases spanning the gap.

This clone was observed a few times. The chain employs TRBV20-1 and TRBJ1-6; 9 bases are a match to TRBD1. Germline CDR1 DFQATT, CDR2 SNEGSKA (reference sequence). After removal of 3 bases from V and 7 bases from J, the junction contained 7 bases not matched to a gene. CDR3 length: 15 amino acids. The CDR3 DNA reads TGCAGTGCTAGTCGGGGGACAGGGAGGAATTCACCCCTCCACTTT. It is translated as CSASRGTGRNSPLHF.

The chain recombines TRBV7-9 with TRBJ1-2; 9 bases agree with TRBD1. The CDR3 extends over 16 amino acids. Germline-derived CDR1 and CDR2 are SEHNR and FQNEAQ (reference sequence). The trim removed 5 bases at V and 4 bases at J, leaving 11 bases unmatched. This CDR3 is CASSTGQGGRPYGYTF. The CDR3 DNA reads as TGTGCCAGCAGCACGGGACAGGGCGGCCGGCCCTATGGCTACACCTTC.

The chain carries TRBV15 and TRBJ2-2, with 8 bases aligning to TRBD1. From germline, CDR1 is LNHNV and CDR2 YYDKDF (reference sequence). The CDR3 totals 14 residues. Trimming at V came to 5 bases and at J to 4 bases, leaving 3 bases not matched to a gene. CDR3 sequence reads: CATSAGQVTGELFF. Here the CDR3 DNA reads TGTGCCACCAGCGCGGGACAGGTCACCGGGGAGCTGTTTTTT.

The rearrangement uses TRBV6-5 and TRBJ1-1; 9 nucleotides match TRBD1. Looked up from germline, CDR1 is MNHEY and CDR2 is SVGAGI. The CDR3 is 13 residues long. CDR3 residues: CASGTGWNTEAFF. CDR3 nucleotides: TGTGCAAGCGGGACAGGGTGGAACACTGAAGCTTTCTTT.

This clone was seen more than once but under ten times. The CDR3 here is CATSGNLNTEAFF. The CDR3, as DNA: TGTGCCACCAGTGGCAACCTGAACACTGAAGCTTTCTTT. The chain has TRBV15 and TRBJ1-1; D uncertain. The CDR3 sequence is 13 residues long. Germline V gene lookup returns CDR1 LNHNV and CDR2 YYDKDF (reference sequence). V dropped 6 bases and J dropped 0 bases, with 8 bases sitting between them.

V gene TRBV6-5 combines with J gene TRBJ2-1; 9 bases match TRBD2. The junction had 5 bases not matched to a gene; V was cut back by 2 bases and J by 9 bases. The CDR3 totals 14 residues. From germline, CDR1 is MNHEY and CDR2 SVGAGI. The chain's CDR3 is CASSYTLAGSEQFF. For the CDR3, the DNA is TGTGCCAGCAGTTACACCCTAGCGGGAAGTGAGCAGTTCTTC.

As to this clone: Germline is not matched at one junction end, which may reflect a read error. V gene TRBV7-7 combines with J gene TRBJ2-5; possible D gene TRBD2, 6 bases. The CDR3 is 14 amino acids. The germline gives CDR1 SSHAT, CDR2 FNYEAQ (reference sequence). The CDR3 loop is CASSPLRGGETQYF. CDR3 nucleotides: TGTGCTAGCAGCCCCCTGCGGGGTGGGGAGACCCAGTACTTC. Based on the CDR3 plus reference TRBV7-7 and TRBJ2-5, the full variable domain is GAGVSQSPRYKVTKRGQDVTLRCDPISSHATLYWYQQALGQGPEFLTYFNYEAQPDKSGLPSDRFSAERPEGSISTLTIQRTEQRDSAMYRCASSPLRGGETQYFGPGTRLLVL.

J is TRBJ2-1 and V is TRBV6-6; 12 nucleotides agree with TRBD2. V gave up 10 bases and J gave up 2 bases; unmatched junction bases: 9. This CDR3 has 16 amino acids. Germline values: CDR1 MNHNY, CDR2 SVGAGI (reference sequence). CDR3 DNA: TGTGCCACTCAGACTAGCGGGAGTTCCACCTACAATGAGCAGTTCTTC. It yields the protein CATQTSGSSTYNEQFF.

The V call is TRBV19, the J call TRBJ2-1, with D tentatively TRBD2 (6 bases). The germline V gene encodes CDR1 LNHDA and CDR2 SQIVND (reference sequence). Trimming took off 10 bases at V and 7 bases at J, with 20 bases between the two ends. This CDR3 region has 14 residues. The CDR3 loop is CATSVGPGGNEQFF. The CDR3, as DNA: TGTGCCACCTCCGTCGGGCCAGGAGGGAATGAGCAGTTCTTC.

This chain links TRBV6-1 with TRBJ1-5; 8 bases align to TRBD1. CDR1 MNHNS and CDR2 SASEGT come from the germline V gene. This CDR3 spans 15 amino acids. V trimming: 3 bases; J trimming: 2 bases; junction bases outside the gene matches: 3. CDR3: CASSEAGQGNQPQHF. The CDR3 DNA follows: TGTGCCAGCAGTGAGGCGGGACAGGGCAATCAGCCCCAGCATTTT.

The rearrangement links TRBV7-2 to TRBJ2-7; no clear D gene. Looked up from germline, CDR1 is SGHTA and CDR2 is FQGNSA. The V end was cut by 5 bases, the J end by 6 bases, with 20 bases between. This CDR3 region has 15 residues. CDR3 in amino acids: CASSHPTLWLFEQYF. DNA for the CDR3: TGTGCCAGCAGCCACCCGACTCTTTGGCTTTTCGAGCAGTACTTC.

The rearrangement uses TRBV18 and TRBJ2-3, with 7 bases fitting TRBD2. CDR3 length: 17 amino acids. V was pared by 3 bases and J by 4 bases, with 13 bases of the junction left unmatched. Per germline, CDR1 KGHSH and CDR2 LQKENI. CDR3 in DNA: TGTGCCAGCTCACCGCGGACTAGTGGGAGCGTGGCAGATACGCAGTATTTT. Protein product: CASSPRTSGSVADTQYF.

This clone was counted between two and nine times. This rearrangement joins TRBV19 to TRBJ1-2; 8 bases match TRBD1. The CDR3 extends over 13 amino acids. Germline values: CDR1 LNHDA, CDR2 SQIVND (reference sequence). Trimming at V came to 7 bases and at J to 7 bases, leaving 8 bases not matched to a gene. In DNA form, the CDR3 reads TGTGCCAGTACCTGGACAGGGCTCGGTGGCTACACCTTC. Protein sequence: CASTWTGLGGYTF.

The chain is built from TRBV30 and TRBJ2-7; D is possibly TRBD2 (5 bases). In germline, CDR1 is GTSNPN, CDR2 SVGIG (reference sequence). The CDR3 sequence is 17 residues long. The V and J ends lost 1 base and 0 bases respectively, with 19 bases between them. The CDR3 coding sequence is TGTGCCTGGAGTGCCTACCCCCGGAGGCCTAGCTCCTACGAGCAGTACTTC. It codes for CAWSAYPRRPSSYEQYF.